This is a list of T cell receptor beta chains from one sample in a study of OX40 agonist ivuxolimab in advanced cancers. Clones were read by immunoSEQ multiplex PCR, and TCRdb kept only the in-frame ones, dropping some. Of roughly 51,000 clones in the sample, about 88% were seen once. The specimen was CD4+ or CD8+ T cells sorted from blood, collected in a trial of the OX40 agonist ivuxolimab. The receptors derive from an adult with an advanced solid tumor such as melanoma, head and neck, liver or kidney cancer. The CDR3 runs from the conserved cysteine through the conserved F or W. A D gene is named only where the DNA matches it firmly. Clone size is stated in some rows and not others, as once, few, many or a class when expanded.

j_call d_call clone_size v_call cdr3_nt cdr3_aa
TRBJ2-1 NA NA TRBV19 TGTGCCAGTAGTCTCACTCTCAATGAGCAGTTCTTC CASSLTLNEQFF
TRBJ2-7 NA NA TRBV19 TGTGCCAGTAGTATAGGACTAACCAAACGCTACGAGCAGTACTTC CASSIGLTKRYEQYF
TRBJ2-7 NA NA TRBV5-4 TGTGCCAGCAGCTCCAGCTACGAGCAGTACTTC CASSSSYEQYF
TRBJ1-1 TRBD1 NA TRBV18 TGTGCCAGCTCGTCGGACAGGACAGCGATGAACACTGAAGCTTTCTTT CASSSDRTAMNTEAFF
TRBJ2-1 NA NA TRBV6-1 TGTGCCAGCCTACTCCTGGATGAGCAGTTCTTC CASLLLDEQFF
TRBJ2-2 TRBD1 NA TRBV19 TGTGCCAGTAGTATAAGGGGACAGGGGGCGACGACCGGGGAGCTGTTTTTT CASSIRGQGATTGELFF
TRBJ2-7 NA once TRBV7-6 TGTGCCAGTACTAGCGAGCAGTACTTC CASTSEQYF
TRBJ1-1 TRBD1 NA TRBV10-3 TGTGCCATCAGTAAAGGACAGGGGGTGAACACTGAAGCTTTCTTT CAISKGQGVNTEAFF
TRBJ1-1 TRBD1 NA TRBV6-6 TGTGCCAGCAGCAGGACAGGGCTGAACACTGAAGCTTTCTTT CASSRTGLNTEAFF
TRBJ1-5 NA NA TRBV27 TGTGCCAGCAGTTTGTTCCGCGGTCAGCCCCAGCATTTT CASSLFRGQPQHF
TRBJ1-1 NA NA TRBV27 TGTGCCAGTAAGCTATCATTGAACACTGAAGCTTTCTTT CASKLSLNTEAFF
TRBJ2-7 NA NA TRBV2 TGTGCCAGCAGATGGGCTCGAGGCTACGAGCAGTACTTC CASRWARGYEQYF
TRBJ2-7 NA NA TRBV5-6 TGTGCCAGCAGCCGGGACTTCTACGAGCAGTACTTC CASSRDFYEQYF
TRBJ2-7 TRBD1 NA TRBV15 TGTGCCACCAGCAGAGGGGACAGAGCAACCTACGAGCAGTACTTC CATSRGDRATYEQYF
TRBJ2-1 NA NA TRBV19 TGTGCCAGTAGTACCGTGCGGGGAAGTGAGCAGTTCTTC CASSTVRGSEQFF
TRBJ2-7 NA few TRBV11-2 TGTGCCAGCAGCCCCCGGGTAGCCTACGAGCAGTACTTC CASSPRVAYEQYF
TRBJ2-7 NA NA TRBV19 TGTGCCAGTAGTATCCAGGCGACCTACGAGCAGTACTTC CASSIQATYEQYF
TRBJ2-6 NA NA TRBV28 TGTGCCAGCAGTTTATCCGGGACTGGGGCCAACGTCCTGACTTTC CASSLSGTGANVLTF
TRBJ2-7 TRBD1 NA TRBV2 TGTGCCAGCAGGACAGGGGGTATCTACGAGCAGTACTTC CASRTGGIYEQYF
TRBJ1-3 NA NA TRBV9 TGTGCCAGCAGCGTAGAAGGACAGCTCTCTGGAAACACCATATATTTT CASSVEGQLSGNTIYF
TRBJ1-5 NA few TRBV4-2 TGTGCCAGCAGCCAAGGGGTGAATCAGCCCCAGCATTTT CASSQGVNQPQHF
TRBJ1-2 NA NA TRBV4-1 TGCGCCAGCAGCCAAGATGGGGAGGCTGGCTACACCTTC CASSQDGEAGYTF
TRBJ1-6 NA NA TRBV6-5 TGTGCCAGCAGTTCCGGGGGAGGTAATTCACCCCTCCACTTT CASSSGGGNSPLHF
TRBJ2-7 NA NA TRBV13 TGTGCCAGCAGCTTAGGGACAGCCTACGAGCAGTACTTC CASSLGTAYEQYF
TRBJ2-7 NA NA TRBV5-1 TGCGCCAGCAGCTTGGGCACGCGTTACGAGCAGTACTTC CASSLGTRYEQYF
TRBJ2-7 NA NA TRBV28 TGTGCCAGCAGCCCGCAGTCCCACGAGCAGTACTTC CASSPQSHEQYF
TRBJ2-3 TRBD2 once TRBV27 TGTGCCAGCTGCGGACTAGCGGGCGGTCGTGTAGATACGCAGTATTTT CASCGLAGGRVDTQYF
TRBJ2-1 NA once TRBV5-1 TGCGCCAGCAGCTTGGTTCGAGGGGGCAATGAGCAGTTCTTC CASSLVRGGNEQFF
TRBJ1-5 NA once TRBV6-5 TGTGCCAGCAGTTACTCGAGTGCGGGGAACCAGCCCCAGCATTTT CASSYSSAGNQPQHF
TRBJ2-1 TRBD2 NA TRBV4-1 TGCGCCAGCAGCCAAGGAGGGTCGGGAGGGTCCTACAATGAGCAGTTCTTC CASSQGGSGGSYNEQFF
TRBJ2-7 NA NA TRBV5-1 TGCGCCAGCAGTATCTCCAGTGGGCTGTACGAGCAGTACTTC CASSISSGLYEQYF
TRBJ2-7 TRBD1 NA TRBV19 TGTGCCAGTAGTGACTACAGGGGATACGAGCAGTACTTC CASSDYRGYEQYF
TRBJ2-1 NA NA TRBV4-1 TGCGCCAGCAGCCAAGCTGAGAGGAGGGGCCATGAGCAGTTCTTC CASSQAERRGHEQFF
TRBJ2-1 NA NA TRBV30 TGTGCCTGGTCGATTGGAGCGGTCCGGGAGCAGTTCTTC CAWSIGAVREQFF